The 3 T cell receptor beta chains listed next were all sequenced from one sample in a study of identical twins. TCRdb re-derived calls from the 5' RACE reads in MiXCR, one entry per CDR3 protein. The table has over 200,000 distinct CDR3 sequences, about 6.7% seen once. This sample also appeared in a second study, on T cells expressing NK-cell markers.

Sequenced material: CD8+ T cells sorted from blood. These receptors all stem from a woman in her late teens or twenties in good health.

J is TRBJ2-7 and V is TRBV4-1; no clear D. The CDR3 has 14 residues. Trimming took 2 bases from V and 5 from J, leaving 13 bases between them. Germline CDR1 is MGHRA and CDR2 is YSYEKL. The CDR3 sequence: CASSQLGLKDEQYF. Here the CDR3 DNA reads TGCGCCAGCAGCCAACTGGGTCTGAAGGACGAGCAGTACTTC.

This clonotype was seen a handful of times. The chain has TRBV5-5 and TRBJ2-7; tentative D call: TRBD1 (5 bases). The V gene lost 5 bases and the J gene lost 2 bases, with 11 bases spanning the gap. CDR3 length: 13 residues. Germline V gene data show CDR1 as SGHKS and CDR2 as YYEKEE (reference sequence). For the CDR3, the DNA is TGTGCCAGCAGGGACATCGGCCCCTACGAGCAGTACTTC. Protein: CASRDIGPYEQYF.

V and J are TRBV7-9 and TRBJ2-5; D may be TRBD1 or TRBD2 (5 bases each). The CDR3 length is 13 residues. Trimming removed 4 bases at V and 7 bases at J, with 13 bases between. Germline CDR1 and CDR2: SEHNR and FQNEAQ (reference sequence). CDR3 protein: CASSYGGEGTQYF. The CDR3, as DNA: TGTGCCAGCAGCTATGGGGGAGAGGGGACCCAGTACTTC.